This entry concerns a single T cell receptor (beta chain). In the authors' methods: Estimates of nucleated cell counts were drawn from the amplification of reference gene primers. Sequencing was performed with immunoSEQ multiplex PCR; in TCRdb, only in-frame clones are kept and a portion is missing. From that table come the V and J calls and clone size; the DNA was used to work out D and trimming. This sample has 60,000 to 70,000 clones, with about 91% found just once. Losses at the gene ends were 4 bases for V and 0 bases for J; bases not matched to a gene: 3. The CDR3 is 15 amino acids. CDR1 is SEHNR, CDR2 FQNEAQ, per germline (reference sequence). The sample originates from a study of blood T cell repertoires in COVID-19. Background on the study: COVID-19 samples from acute and convalescent phases originated in the United States, Italy and Spain. T cells, B-cell-depleted T cells, or PBMCs provided the cDNA or gDNA that served as material.

The chain combines TRBV7-9 with TRBJ2-3, with 8 bases identical to TRBD1. Source material: peripheral blood. The sequence derives from a human donor with active COVID-19. The donor label of this sample is uncertain. The CDR3 here is CASSSRTGSTDTQYF. Written as DNA, the CDR3 is TGTGCCAGCAGCTCTCGGACAGGGAGCACAGATACGCAGTATTTT.